This T cell receptor beta chain was obtained from a study of blood T cells in healthy people across ages. Whole-study results and caveats: Using unsorted PBMCs precluded a conclusive naive versus antigen-experienced comparison. Estimates of total diversity, which came from one million sequenced T cells, were considered to be underestimates.

This CDR3 contains 15 residues. Germline V gene lookup returns CDR1 DFQATT and CDR2 SNEGSKA (reference sequence). Losses at the gene ends were 2 bases for V and 0 bases for J; bases not matched to a gene: 0. The authors ran a second PCR of about 7 to 12 cycles using a sample-barcoded 5' primer and a J-beta primer mix. TCRdb used MiXCR to reprocess the 5' RACE reads, holding one entry per CDR3 protein. The sample lists some 1.6 million distinct CDR3 sequences, around 35% occurring once. This clonotype was seen ten or more times. The target antigen is unknown. No fewer than 5.5 micrograms of total RNA were isolated from every sample.

The sequenced material came from blood. This receptor was obtained from a woman aged 30 to 39 in good health. This chain uses TRBV20-1 with TRBJ1-6, with 8 bases aligning to TRBD1. The DNA for the CDR3 is TGCAGTGCTAGACAGGGGGCCTCCTATAATTCACCCCTCCACTTT. It translates to CSARQGASYNSPLHF.